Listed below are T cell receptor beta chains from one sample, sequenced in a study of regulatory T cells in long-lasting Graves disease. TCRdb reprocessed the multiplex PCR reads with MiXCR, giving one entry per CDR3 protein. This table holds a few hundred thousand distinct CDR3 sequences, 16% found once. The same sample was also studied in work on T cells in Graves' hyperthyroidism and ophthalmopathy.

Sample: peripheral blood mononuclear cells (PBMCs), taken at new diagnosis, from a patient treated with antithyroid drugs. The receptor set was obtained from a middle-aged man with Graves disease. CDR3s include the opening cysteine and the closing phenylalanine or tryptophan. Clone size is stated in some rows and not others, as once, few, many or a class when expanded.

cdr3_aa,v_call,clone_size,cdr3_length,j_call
CASSRGEGFYEQYF,TRBV11-2,many,14,TRBJ2-7
CASSYSPRTDMYEQYF,TRBV6-2/TRBV6-3,many,16,TRBJ2-7
CSVPRDRDMNTEAFF,TRBV29-1,many,15,TRBJ1-1
CASSPPMGNTEAFF,TRBV18,many,14,TRBJ1-1
CATSRDVLSYEQYF,TRBV15,many,14,TRBJ2-7
CASRLRGGFHEQYF,TRBV28,many,14,TRBJ2-7
CASSVSGTGGYEQYF,TRBV5-1,-,15,TRBJ2-7
CASSYSGETQYF,TRBV6-2/TRBV6-3,many,12,TRBJ2-5
CSARTGWSGYTF,TRBV29-1,few,12,TRBJ1-2
CASRTGRGPGANVLTF,TRBV6-2/TRBV6-3,-,16,TRBJ2-6
CASTMSGGSYEQYF,TRBV12-3/TRBV12-4,many,14,TRBJ2-7
CASSVDVLTDTQYF,TRBV9,-,14,TRBJ2-3
CASSPMTVGNTIYF,TRBV7-9,-,14,TRBJ1-3
CASSLVGQGRARSNTIYF,TRBV5-1,-,18,TRBJ1-3
CASSLWRQGAGEQYF,TRBV12-3/TRBV12-4,few,15,TRBJ2-7
CASSLWGQANYGYTF,TRBV5-1,many,15,TRBJ1-2
CASSLAPAGHQSQHF,TRBV7-2,-,15,TRBJ1-5
CSARDRRGSYEQYF,TRBV20-1,many,14,TRBJ2-7
CASSEAGEVTEAFF,TRBV25-1,-,14,TRBJ1-1
CSARGRGSETQYF,TRBV20-1,many,13,TRBJ2-5
CASILRDRAAPQHF,TRBV6-1,-,14,TRBJ1-5
CASSIGGLALQPQHF,TRBV19,-,15,TRBJ1-5
CSASRDLASGEQFF,TRBV20-1,many,14,TRBJ2-1
CASSPERGVYNEQFF,TRBV2,many,15,TRBJ2-1
CASSMGHYEQYF,TRBV19,many,12,TRBJ2-7
CASSLGQGYYEQYF,TRBV5-1,-,14,TRBJ2-7
CASSVDVAGAETQYF,TRBV9,-,15,TRBJ2-5
CASTVSGGAADTQYF,TRBV5-1,-,15,TRBJ2-3
CASSLGRIGEQYF,TRBV7-9,few,13,TRBJ2-7
CASSLTPPRGRDTEAFF,TRBV5-1,many,17,TRBJ1-1
CASSVVWDKNIQYF,TRBV2,-,14,TRBJ2-4
CASSMTGGNTGELFF,TRBV2,-,15,TRBJ2-2
CASSLPEGYGYTF,TRBV5-1,few,13,TRBJ1-2
CASSEAFRGATGTGELFF,TRBV6-1,few,18,TRBJ2-2
CASSLIAVYNEQFF,TRBV28,many,14,TRBJ2-1
CASSQDGQGSYEQYF,TRBV4-2,many,15,TRBJ2-7
CASSQDWGANYGYTF,TRBV3-1,many,15,TRBJ1-2
CASSFGGRDTQYF,TRBV28,many,13,TRBJ2-3
CASSLRVSANYGYTF,TRBV27,many,15,TRBJ1-2
CASSLNRAANYGYTF,TRBV12-3/TRBV12-4,many,15,TRBJ1-2
CASSPPGRSNQPQHF,TRBV12-3/TRBV12-4,many,15,TRBJ1-5
CAWSNRWTGLKQYF,TRBV30,many,14,TRBJ2-7
CASGLELGSPLHF,TRBV12-5,many,13,TRBJ1-6
CASSERSSTGGGYTF,TRBV9,once,15,TRBJ1-2
CASSPGGSGRELFF,TRBV11-1,many,14,TRBJ2-2
CASSPKGGAEAFF,TRBV7-9,-,13,TRBJ1-1
CSARDTSGGPSYNEQFF,TRBV20-1,many,17,TRBJ2-1
CASTNQWEYVYGYTF,TRBV18,many,15,TRBJ1-2